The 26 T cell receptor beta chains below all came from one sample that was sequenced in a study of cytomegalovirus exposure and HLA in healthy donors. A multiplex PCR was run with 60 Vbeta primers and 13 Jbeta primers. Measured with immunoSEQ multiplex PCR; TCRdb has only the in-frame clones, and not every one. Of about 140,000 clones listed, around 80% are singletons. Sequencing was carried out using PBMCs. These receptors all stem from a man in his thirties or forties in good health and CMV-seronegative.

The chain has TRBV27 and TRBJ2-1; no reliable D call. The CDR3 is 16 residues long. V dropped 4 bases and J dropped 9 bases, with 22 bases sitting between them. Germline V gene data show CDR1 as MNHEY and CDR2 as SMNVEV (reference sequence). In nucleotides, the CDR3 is TGTGCCAGCAGTTCCCCTTCGCGTACTTTTTATAGTGAGCAGTTCTTC. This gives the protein CASSSPSRTFYSEQFF.

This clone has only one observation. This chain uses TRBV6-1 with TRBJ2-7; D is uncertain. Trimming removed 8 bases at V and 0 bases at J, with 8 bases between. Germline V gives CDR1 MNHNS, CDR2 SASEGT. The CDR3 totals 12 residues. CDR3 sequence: CASVSSSYEQYF. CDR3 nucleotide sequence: TGTGCCAGCGTGTCGAGCTCCTACGAGCAGTACTTC.

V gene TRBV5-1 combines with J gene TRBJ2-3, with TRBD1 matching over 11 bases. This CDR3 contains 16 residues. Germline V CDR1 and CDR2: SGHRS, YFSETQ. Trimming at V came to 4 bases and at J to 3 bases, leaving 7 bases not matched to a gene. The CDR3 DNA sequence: TGCGCCAGCAGCCAAACCGGACAGGGGGCAACAGATACGCAGTATTTT. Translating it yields CASSQTGQGATDTQYF.

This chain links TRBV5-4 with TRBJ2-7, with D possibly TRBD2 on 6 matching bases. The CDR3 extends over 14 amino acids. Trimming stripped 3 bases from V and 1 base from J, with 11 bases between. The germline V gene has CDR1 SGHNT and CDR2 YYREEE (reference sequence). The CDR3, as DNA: TGTGCCAGCAGCTATTCCGGGACTTCCTACGAGCAGTACTTC. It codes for CASSYSGTSYEQYF.

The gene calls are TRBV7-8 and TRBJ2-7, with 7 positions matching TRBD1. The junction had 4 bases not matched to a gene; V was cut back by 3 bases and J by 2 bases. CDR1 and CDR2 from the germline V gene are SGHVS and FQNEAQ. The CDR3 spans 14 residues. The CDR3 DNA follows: TGTGCCAGCAGCTTCTCCGGGACAGCCTACGAGCAGTACTTC. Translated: CASSFSGTAYEQYF. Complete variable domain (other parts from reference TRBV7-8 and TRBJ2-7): GAGVSQSPRYKVAKRGQDVALRCDPISGHVSLFWYQQALGQGPEFLTYFQNEAQLDKSGLPSDRFFAERPEGSVSTLKIQRTQQEDSAVYLCASSFSGTAYEQYFGPGTRLTVT.

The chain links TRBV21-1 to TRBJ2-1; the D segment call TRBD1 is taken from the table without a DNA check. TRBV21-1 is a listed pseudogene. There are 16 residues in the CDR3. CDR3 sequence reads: CASSTSWDRAYNEQFF. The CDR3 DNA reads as TGTGCCAGCAGCACATCGTGGGACAGGGCCTACAATGAGCAGTTCTTC.

The CDR3 DNA sequence: TGCGCCACCAAACCGGCGGGGGCTTCGATCACAGATACGCAGTATTTT. Translated: CATKPAGASITDTQYF. The chain couples TRBV4-1 to TRBJ2-3; TRBD2 is a possible D gene (7 bases). The CDR3 has 16 residues. Trimming left V 10 bases short and J 2 bases short, with 22 bases between. CDR1 and CDR2 (germline): MGHRA, YSYEKL.

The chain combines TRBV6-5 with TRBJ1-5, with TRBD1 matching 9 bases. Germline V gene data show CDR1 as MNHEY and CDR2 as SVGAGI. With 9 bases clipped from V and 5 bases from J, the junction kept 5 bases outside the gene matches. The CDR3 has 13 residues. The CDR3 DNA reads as TGTGCCAGTACACAGGGGGCCCATCAGCCCCAGCATTTT. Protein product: CASTQGAHQPQHF.

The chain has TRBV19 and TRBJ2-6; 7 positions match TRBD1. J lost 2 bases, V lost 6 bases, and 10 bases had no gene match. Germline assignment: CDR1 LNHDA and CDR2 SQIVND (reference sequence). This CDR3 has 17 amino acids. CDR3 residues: CASRRTGAIAGANVLTF. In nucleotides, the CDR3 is TGTGCCAGTAGACGCACAGGGGCTATAGCTGGGGCCAACGTCCTGACTTTC. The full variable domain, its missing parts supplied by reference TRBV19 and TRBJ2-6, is DGGITQSPKYLFRKEGQNVTLSCEQNLNHDAMYWYRQDPGQGLRLIYYSQIVNDFQKGDIAEGYSVSREKKESFPLTVTSAQKNPTAFYLCASRRTGAIAGANVLTFGAGSRLTVL.

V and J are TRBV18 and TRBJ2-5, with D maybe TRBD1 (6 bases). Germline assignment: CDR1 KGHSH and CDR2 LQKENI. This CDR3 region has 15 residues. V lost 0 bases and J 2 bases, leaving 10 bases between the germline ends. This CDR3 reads CASSPPNREQETQYF. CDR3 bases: TGTGCCAGCTCACCACCAAACAGGGAGCAAGAGACCCAGTACTTC.

The CDR3 coding sequence is TGTGCCAGCAGTTCCTACTACGAGCAGTACTTC. Its translation: CASSSYYEQYF. This chain links TRBV28 with TRBJ2-7; no reliable D call. Between the trimmed V and J ends, which lost 4 bases and 3 bases, there was a span of 4 bases. This CDR3 has 11 residues. Germline V gene data show CDR1 as MDHEN and CDR2 as SYDVKM.

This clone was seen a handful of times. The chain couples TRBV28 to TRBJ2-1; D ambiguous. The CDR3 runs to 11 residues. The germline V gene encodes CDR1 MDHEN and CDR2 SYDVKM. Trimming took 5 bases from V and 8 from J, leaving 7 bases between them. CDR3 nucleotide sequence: TGTGCCAGCAGTCCCCGGTATGAGCAGTTCTTC. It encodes CASSPRYEQFF. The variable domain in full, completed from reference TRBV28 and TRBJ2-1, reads DVKVTQSSRYLVKRTGEKVFLECVQDMDHENMFWYRQDPGLGLRLIYFSYDVKMKEKGDIPEGYSVSREKKERFSLILESASTNQTSMYLCASSPRYEQFFGPGTRLTVL.

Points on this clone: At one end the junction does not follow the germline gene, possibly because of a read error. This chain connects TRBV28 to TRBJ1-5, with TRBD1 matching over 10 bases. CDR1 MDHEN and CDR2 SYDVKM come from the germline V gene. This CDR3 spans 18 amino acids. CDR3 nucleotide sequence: TGTGCCAGCAGTGTAACCGGACAGGGGGGATATAGCAATCAGCCCCAGAATTTT. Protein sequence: CASSVTGQGGYSNQPQNF. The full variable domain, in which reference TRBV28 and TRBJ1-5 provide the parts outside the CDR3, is DVKVTQSSRYLVKRTGEKVFLECVQDMDHENMFWYRQDPGLGLRLIYFSYDVKMKEKGDIPEGYSVSREKKERFSLILESASTNQTSMYLCASSVTGQGGYSNQPQNFGDGTRLSIL.

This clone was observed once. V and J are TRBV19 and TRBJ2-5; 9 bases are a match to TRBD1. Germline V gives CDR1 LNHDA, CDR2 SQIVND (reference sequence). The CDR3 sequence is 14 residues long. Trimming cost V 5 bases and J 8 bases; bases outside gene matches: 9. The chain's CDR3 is CASSGRDRVRTQYF. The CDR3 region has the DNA TGTGCCAGTAGTGGCCGGGACAGGGTGAGAACCCAGTACTTC.

The CDR3 loop is CASSYPGTSGDEQFF. CDR3 bases: TGTGCCAGCAGTTACCCTGGGACCTCAGGGGATGAGCAGTTCTTC. The V call is TRBV6-6, the J call TRBJ2-1, with a weak D call TRBD1 (6 bases). V lost 2 bases and J lost 8, with 16 bases in between. CDR1 is MNHNY, CDR2 SVGAGI, per germline (reference sequence). The CDR3 runs to 15 residues.

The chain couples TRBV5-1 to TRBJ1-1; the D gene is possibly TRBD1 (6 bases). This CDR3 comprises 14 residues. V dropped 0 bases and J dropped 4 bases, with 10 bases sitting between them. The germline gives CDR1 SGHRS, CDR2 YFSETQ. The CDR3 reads CASSLGEGGTEAFF. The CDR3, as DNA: TGCGCCAGCAGCTTGGGGGAAGGGGGCACTGAAGCTTTCTTT.

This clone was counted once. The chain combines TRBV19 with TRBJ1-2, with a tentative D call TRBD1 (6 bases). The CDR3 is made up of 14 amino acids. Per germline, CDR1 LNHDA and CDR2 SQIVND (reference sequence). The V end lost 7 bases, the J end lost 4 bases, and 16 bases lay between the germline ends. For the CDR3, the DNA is TGTGCCAGTAACCCCGGACAGAAGGGCTATGGCTACACCTTC. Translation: CASNPGQKGYGYTF.

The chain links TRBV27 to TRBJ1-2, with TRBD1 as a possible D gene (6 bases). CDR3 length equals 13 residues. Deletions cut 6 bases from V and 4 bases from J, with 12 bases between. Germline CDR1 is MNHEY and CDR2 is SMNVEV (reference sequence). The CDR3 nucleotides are TGTGCCAGCAGCCCCGGACAGCCCTATGGCTACACCTTC. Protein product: CASSPGQPYGYTF.

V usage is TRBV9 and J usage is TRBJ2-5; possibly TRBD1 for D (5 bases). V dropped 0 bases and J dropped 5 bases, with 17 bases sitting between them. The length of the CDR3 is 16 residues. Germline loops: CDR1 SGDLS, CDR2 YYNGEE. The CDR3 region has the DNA TGTGCCAGCAGCGTAGCGCCCCAGGGTAGCAGGGAGACCCAGTACTTC. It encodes CASSVAPQGSRETQYF.

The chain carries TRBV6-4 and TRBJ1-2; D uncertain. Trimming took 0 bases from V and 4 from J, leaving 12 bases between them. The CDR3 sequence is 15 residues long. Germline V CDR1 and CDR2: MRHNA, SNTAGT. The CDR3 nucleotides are TGTGCCAGCAGTGACTCTGGCCTCCCGGGCTATGGCTACACCTTC. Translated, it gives CASSDSGLPGYGYTF.

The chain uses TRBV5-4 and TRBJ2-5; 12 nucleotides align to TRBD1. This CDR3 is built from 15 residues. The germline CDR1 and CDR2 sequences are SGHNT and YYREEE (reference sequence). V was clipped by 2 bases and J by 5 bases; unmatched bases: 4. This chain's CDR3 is CASSFRDRGHETQYF. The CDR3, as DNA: TGTGCCAGCAGCTTCCGGGACAGGGGGCATGAGACCCAGTACTTC.

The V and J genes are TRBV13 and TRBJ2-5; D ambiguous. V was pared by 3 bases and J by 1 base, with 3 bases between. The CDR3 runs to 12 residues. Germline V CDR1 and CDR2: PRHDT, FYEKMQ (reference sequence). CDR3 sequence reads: CASSFRQETQYF. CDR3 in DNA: TGTGCCAGCAGCTTCCGCCAAGAGACCCAGTACTTC.

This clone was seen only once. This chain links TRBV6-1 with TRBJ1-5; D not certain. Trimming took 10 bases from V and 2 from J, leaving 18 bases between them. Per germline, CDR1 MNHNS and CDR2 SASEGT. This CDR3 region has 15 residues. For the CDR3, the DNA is TGTGCCACCACAACCGGGGTGAGTGGCAATCAGCCCCAGCATTTT. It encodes CATTTGVSGNQPQHF.

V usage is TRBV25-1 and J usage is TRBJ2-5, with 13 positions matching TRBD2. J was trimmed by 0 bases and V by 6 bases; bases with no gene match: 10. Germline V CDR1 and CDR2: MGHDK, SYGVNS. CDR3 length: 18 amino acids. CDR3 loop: CASRGGGLAGEYQETQYF. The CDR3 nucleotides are TGTGCCAGCAGAGGGGGAGGACTAGCGGGAGAGTACCAAGAGACCCAGTACTTC.

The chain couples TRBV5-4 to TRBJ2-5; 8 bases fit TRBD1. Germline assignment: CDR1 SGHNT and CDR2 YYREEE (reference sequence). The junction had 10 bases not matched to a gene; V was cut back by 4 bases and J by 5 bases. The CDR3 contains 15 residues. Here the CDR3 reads CASSQRTGSLETQYF. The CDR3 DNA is TGTGCCAGCAGCCAACGGACAGGGTCCCTGGAGACCCAGTACTTC.

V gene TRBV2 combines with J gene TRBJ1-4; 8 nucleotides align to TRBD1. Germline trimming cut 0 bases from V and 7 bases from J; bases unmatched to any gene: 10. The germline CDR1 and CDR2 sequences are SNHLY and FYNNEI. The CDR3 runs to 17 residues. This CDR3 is CASSEAGWGQAREKLFF. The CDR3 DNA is TGTGCCAGCAGTGAAGCGGGCTGGGGACAGGCTCGTGAAAAACTGTTTTTT.